The 15 T cell receptor beta chains in this list originate from one sample, sequenced in a study of T cell responses to AZD1222 COVID-19 vaccine. The protocol was immunoSEQ multiplex PCR, while the TCRdb copy is restricted to in-frame clones and leaves out a portion. The table includes under 200,000 clones, approximately 90% detected once. The sample in question was peripheral blood, obtained 28 days after the second dose of the MenACWY control vaccine. The receptors stem from an adult who received the MenACWY meningococcal vaccine as a control.

The chain joins TRBV7-3 to TRBJ2-1; perhaps D is TRBD1 or TRBD2 (5 bases each). Trimming removed 6 bases from V and 6 bases from J, with 18 bases in between. The germline V gene encodes CDR1 SGHTA and CDR2 FQGTGA. This CDR3 has 15 amino acids. The CDR3 sequence is CASSPFGTAPNEQFF. CDR3 in DNA: TGTGCCAGCAGTCCCTTTGGGACGGCCCCCAATGAGCAGTTCTTC.

Here the CDR3 reads CASILRTKFVPVETQYF. In DNA, the CDR3 is TGTGCCAGCATCCTAAGGACAAAATTTGTACCGGTGGAGACCCAGTACTTC. The rearrangement uses TRBV5-8 and TRBJ2-5; D possibly corresponds to TRBD1 (5 bases). Looked up from germline, CDR1 is SGHTS and CDR2 is YDEGEE. Trimming took 6 bases from V and 5 from J, leaving 26 bases between them. The CDR3 has 17 amino acids. Filled out from reference TRBV5-8 and TRBJ2-5, the complete variable domain reads EAGVTQSPTHLIKTRGQQATLRCSPISGHTSVYWYQQALGLGLQFLLWYDEGEERNRGNFPPRFSGRQFPNYSSELNVNALELEDSALYLCASILRTKFVPVETQYFGPGTRLLVL.

This rearrangement joins TRBV6-5 to TRBJ2-3, with 8 bases lining up with TRBD1. From germline, CDR1 is MNHEY and CDR2 SVGAGI. J was trimmed by 3 bases and V by 6 bases; bases with no gene match: 8. The CDR3 consists of 15 residues. The CDR3 region is CASSHRGQGTDTQYF. CDR3 coding DNA: TGTGCCAGCAGCCACCGAGGACAGGGAACAGATACGCAGTATTTT.

J is TRBJ1-5 and V is TRBV11-2, with a tentative D call TRBD1 (5 bases). CDR1 is SGHAT and CDR2 is FQNNGV in the germline V gene. Trimming took off 2 bases at V and 1 base at J, with 21 bases between the two ends. The CDR3 sequence is 19 residues long. The CDR3 region is CASSLTGSPGGVSNQPQHF. The CDR3 DNA is TGTGCCAGCAGCTTAACGGGCAGCCCCGGGGGAGTAAGCAATCAGCCCCAGCATTTT.

The chain uses TRBV5-4 and TRBJ2-5, with D tentatively TRBD1 (6 bases). The CDR3 totals 15 residues. Germline lookup yields CDR1 SGHNT and CDR2 YYREEE (reference sequence). Trimming shortened V by 2 bases and J by 1 base, and 12 bases separated the two germline ends. The CDR3 here is CASSLARGFQETQYF. CDR3 coding DNA: TGTGCCAGCAGCTTAGCCAGGGGATTCCAAGAGACCCAGTACTTC. The complete variable domain, with remaining parts taken from reference TRBV5-4 and TRBJ2-5, reads ETGVTQSPTHLIKTRGQQVTLRCSSQSGHNTVSWYQQALGQGPQFIFQYYREEENGRGNFPPRFSGLQFPNYSSELNVNALELDDSALYLCASSLARGFQETQYFGPGTRLLVL.

The chain employs TRBV7-2 and TRBJ2-7; D is tentatively TRBD1 or TRBD2 (5 bases each). There are 14 residues in the CDR3. V was trimmed by 5 bases and J by 2 bases, leaving 13 bases between them. Germline V gene lookup returns CDR1 SGHTA and CDR2 FQGNSA. CDR3 amino acids: CASSLRDHTYEQYF. For the CDR3, the DNA is TGTGCCAGCAGCCTCCGGGACCACACCTACGAGCAGTACTTC.

V usage is TRBV24-1 and J usage is TRBJ2-5, with D perhaps matching TRBD1 (6 bases). The germline V and J ends were trimmed by 5 bases and 0 bases, with 9 bases remaining between them. The CDR3 is 14 amino acids. The V gene's germline CDR1 is KGHDR and CDR2 SFDVKD. The CDR3 loop reads CATSARDNQETQYF. DNA of the CDR3: TGTGCCACCAGTGCCCGGGACAACCAAGAGACCCAGTACTTC.

The CDR3 region is CASSLGYNEQFF. In DNA, the CDR3 is TGTGCCAGCAGTCTCGGTTACAATGAGCAGTTCTTC. The chain recombines TRBV6-5 with TRBJ2-1; D gene ambiguous. This CDR3 comprises 12 residues. Trimming took 5 bases from V and 4 from J, leaving 6 bases between them. Germline values: CDR1 MNHEY, CDR2 SVGAGI.

The genes are TRBV7-3 and TRBJ2-1, with 8 positions matching TRBD2. This CDR3 contains 15 residues. From germline, CDR1 is SGHTA and CDR2 FQGTGA. The junction had 4 bases not matched to a gene; V was cut back by 1 base and J by 5 bases. CDR3 sequence: CASSLSGRNNNEQFF. The CDR3 region has the DNA TGTGCCAGCAGCTTAAGCGGGAGGAACAACAATGAGCAGTTCTTC.

The rearrangement uses TRBV6-2 or TRBV6-3 and TRBJ2-7; the D is unclear. The CDR3 runs 16 residues. Trimming pared 2 bases from V and 4 bases from J, leaving 18 bases between. Germline V lookup: CDR1 MNHEY, CDR2 SVGEGT. CDR3 coding DNA: TGTGCCAGCAGTTACAGGAAAGCTAGTCACCTTTACGAGCAGTACTTC. This sequence encodes CASSYRKASHLYEQYF.

The J gene is TRBJ1-4, the V gene TRBV27; D remains ambiguous. This CDR3 region has 15 residues. Germline V gene sequence: CDR1 MNHEY, CDR2 SMNVEV (reference sequence). The V gene lost 5 bases and the J gene lost 7 bases, with 17 bases spanning the gap. CDR3 residues: CASSPRPGVVEKLFF. For the CDR3, the DNA is TGTGCCAGCAGTCCACGACCGGGAGTGGTTGAAAAACTGTTTTTT.

V is TRBV11-2 and J is TRBJ1-3, with unresolved D. Trimming took 4 bases from V and 2 from J, leaving 9 bases between them. Germline lookup yields CDR1 SGHAT and CDR2 FQNNGV. The CDR3 spans 14 residues. As DNA, the CDR3 is TGTGCCAGCAGCTGGGTCGGGACTGGAAACACCATATATTTT. Its translation: CASSWVGTGNTIYF.

This clone was detected only once. This chain uses TRBV19 with TRBJ1-6, with a tentative D call TRBD1 (6 bases). The CDR3 is 14 amino acids. The germline gives CDR1 LNHDA, CDR2 SQIVND (reference sequence). Trimming removed 3 bases from V and 5 bases from J, with 8 bases in between. CDR3 DNA sequence: TGTGCCAGTAGTATGGACAGAGATAATTCACCCCTCCACTTT. It specifies CASSMDRDNSPLHF.

The rearrangement uses TRBV9 and TRBJ2-2, with 7 positions matching TRBD1. The CDR3 loop spans 16 amino acids. Germline assignment: CDR1 SGDLS and CDR2 YYNGEE. Trimming removed 4 bases from V and 0 bases from J; junction bases left unmatched: 6. The CDR3 reads CASSSRTGTNTGELFF. CDR3 in DNA: TGTGCCAGCAGCTCTCGGACAGGTACGAACACCGGGGAGCTGTTTTTT.

The gene calls are TRBV21-1 and TRBJ1-1. TRBV21-1 is a pseudogene. CDR3 length: 18 residues. The CDR3 loop is CASSRAIDNRDLNTEAFF. The CDR3 DNA follows: TGTGCCAGCAGCAGAGCTATAGATAACCGGGACCTGAACACTGAAGCTTTCTTT.